A single sample gave rise to the 19 T cell receptor beta chains below, sequenced in a study of early T cells in non-severe SARS-CoV-2 infection. TCRdb re-called the 5' RACE reads through MiXCR, storing one row per CDR3 protein. The table has roughly 70,000 distinct CDR3 sequences, around 19% seen once. The sequences come from whole blood, collected at baseline. These receptors originate from an adult who was a healthcare worker with PCR-confirmed SARS-CoV-2 infection or an uninfected control (not recorded which).

In its sample, this clonotype was seen a few times. This sequence joins TRBV10-2 and TRBJ2-2, with D maybe TRBD2 (5 bases). In germline, CDR1 is WSHSY, CDR2 SAAADI. The CDR3 extends over 18 amino acids. Trimming left V 2 bases short and J 5 bases short, with 21 bases between. CDR3 bases: TGCGCCAGCAGTGAGACTTCCGGGCGGCCCCCGGGGACCGGGGAGCTGTTTTTT. Residues: CASSETSGRPPGTGELFF.

This clonotype was picked up many times. The V call is TRBV7-2, the J call TRBJ1-5, with D uncertain. Looked up from germline, CDR1 is SGHTA and CDR2 is FQGNSA. This CDR3 has 12 residues. Trimming pared 4 bases from V and 3 bases from J, leaving 4 bases between. DNA for the CDR3: TGTGCCAGCAGCTCGCCCAATCAGCCCCAGCATTTT. Translating it yields CASSSPNQPQHF.

The table lists this clonotype with a few counts. The chain carries TRBV7-6 and TRBJ2-7; TRBD2 matches 10 bases. V lost 5 bases, J lost 6 bases, and 13 bases stayed unmatched. Germline loops: CDR1 SGHVS, CDR2 FNYEAQ. The CDR3 is made up of 16 amino acids. CDR3 sequence reads: CASSSYPASGRLEQYF. The DNA of the CDR3 is TGTGCCAGCAGCAGCTACCCGGCTAGCGGGAGACTCGAGCAGTACTTC.

The rearrangement uses TRBV10-2 and TRBJ2-1, with 9 positions matching TRBD2. Trimming removed 3 bases from V and 7 bases from J; junction bases left unmatched: 7. Per germline, CDR1 WSHSY and CDR2 SAAADI. This CDR3 is built from 15 residues. The CDR3 loop reads CASSDKSSGVNEQFF. The DNA of the CDR3 is TGCGCCAGCAGTGATAAGTCTAGCGGGGTAAATGAGCAGTTCTTC.

This clonotype was recorded a few times. The chain recombines TRBV28 with TRBJ2-7; 10 positions agree with TRBD2. Germline V CDR1 and CDR2: MDHEN, SYDVKM. The CDR3 has 14 residues. The ends lost 6 bases at V and 9 bases at J; junction bases unmatched: 11. This chain's CDR3 is CASSLPSGSFLQYF. The CDR3 DNA reads as TGTGCCAGCAGCCTCCCTAGCGGGAGTTTCTTGCAGTACTTC.

The chain carries TRBV6-5 and TRBJ1-1; 8 bases are a match to TRBD1. Germline CDR1 reads MNHEY; CDR2 reads SVGAGI. Losses at the gene ends were 11 bases for V and 3 bases for J; bases not matched to a gene: 5. The CDR3 totals 12 residues. The CDR3 bases are TGTGCCGCCCGACAGGGGCACACTGAAGCTTTCTTT. It encodes CAARQGHTEAFF.

The chain couples TRBV20-1 to TRBJ2-7; the match to TRBD2 covers 7 bases. The CDR3 runs to 14 residues. V was pared by 5 bases and J by 5 bases, with 12 bases of the junction left unmatched. Looked up from germline, CDR1 is DFQATT and CDR2 is SNEGSKA (reference sequence). CDR3 coding DNA: TGCAGTGCTCCTCCCCAGCGGGATAGCAACGAGCAGTACTTC. It yields the protein CSAPPQRDSNEQYF.

The V call is TRBV11-2, the J call TRBJ2-3; no clear D gene. Trimming pared 5 bases from V and 2 bases from J, leaving 11 bases between. This CDR3 spans 14 amino acids. Looked up from germline, CDR1 is SGHAT and CDR2 is FQNNGV. The CDR3 region has the DNA TGTGCCAGCAGCCCTCGGACCACCACAGATACGCAGTATTTT. Residues: CASSPRTTTDTQYF.

This clonotype has more than one count but fewer than ten. The CDR3 sequence: CASSYPGSGSPLHF. In nucleotides, the CDR3 is TGTGCCAGCAGTTACCCGGGGAGCGGTTCACCCCTCCACTTT. This chain joins TRBV6-6 and TRBJ1-6, with D unresolved. Germline loops: CDR1 MNHNY, CDR2 SVGAGI (reference sequence). The CDR3 extends over 14 amino acids. V was shortened by 2 bases and J by 9 bases, with 11 bases between the two germline ends.

A word on this clonotype: One end of the junction fails to match germline, which may point to a read error. This sequence joins TRBV20-1 and TRBJ2-1, with D perhaps matching TRBD2 (6 bases). Germline CDR1 is DFQATT and CDR2 is SNEGSKA (reference sequence). This CDR3 has 13 residues. The CDR3 region has the DNA TGCAGTGCTAGAGCGTCGGACTACTATGAGCAGTTCTTC. It codes for CSARASDYYEQFF.

This sequence joins TRBV19 and TRBJ1-6; 7 nucleotides match TRBD1. CDR1 LNHDA and CDR2 SQIVND come from the germline V gene (reference sequence). There are 13 residues in the CDR3. Losses at the gene ends were 9 bases for V and 9 bases for J; bases not matched to a gene: 8. CDR3 in DNA: TGTGCCAGCCGGGACAGAGGGGGTTCACCCCTCCACTTT. Translating it yields CASRDRGGSPLHF.

The rearrangement links TRBV5-5 to TRBJ1-2, with 7 bases identical to TRBD1. The CDR3 has 14 amino acids. The ends lost 4 bases at V and 6 bases at J; junction bases unmatched: 9. CDR1 and CDR2 (germline): SGHKS, YYEKEE (reference sequence). The chain's CDR3 is CASSRSGTADGYTF. The CDR3 DNA is TGTGCCAGCAGCAGATCCGGGACAGCGGATGGCTACACCTTC.

This clonotype was detected only a few times. V and J are TRBV25-1 and TRBJ2-1, with a possible D match to TRBD2 (7 bases). This CDR3 is 19 amino acids long. Trimming shortened V by 4 bases and J by 2 bases, and 24 bases separated the two germline ends. Germline V gives CDR1 MGHDK, CDR2 SYGVNS. CDR3 DNA sequence: TGTGCCAGCAGTGGCGAGGGGGGCGGGAGAAGTTCTGCCTACAATGAGCAGTTCTTC. Its translation: CASSGEGGGRSSAYNEQFF.

This chain uses TRBV29-1 with TRBJ2-1, with TRBD1 matching 7 bases. The CDR3 is 11 amino acids. The V and J ends lost 7 bases and 7 bases, in that order; junction bases with no gene match: 4. Germline V gene data show CDR1 as SQVTM and CDR2 as ANQGSEA. The CDR3 DNA follows: TGCAGCGAGGGACAGACGAATGAGCAGTTCTTC. This translates into CSEGQTNEQFF.

This clonotype was detected a few times. The gene calls are TRBV5-6 and TRBJ2-7, with unresolved D. The CDR3 covers 14 residues. Trimming cost V 3 bases and J 6 bases, with 16 bases left between them. Germline CDR1 reads SGHDT; CDR2 reads YYEEEE. The CDR3 DNA follows: TGTGCCAGCAGCTCCCTCCGCCTGCCTGGCGAGCAGTACTTC. Translation: CASSSLRLPGEQYF.

The chain has TRBV10-3 and TRBJ2-6, with 7 bases that match TRBD1. V trimming: 6 bases; J trimming: 1 base; junction bases outside the gene matches: 9. The CDR3 length is 17 residues. Germline V gives CDR1 ENHRY, CDR2 SYGVKD. CDR3 sequence (DNA): TGTGCCATCAGATCCGGGACAGTCTATTCTGGGGCCAACGTCCTGACTTTC. Translating it yields CAIRSGTVYSGANVLTF.

This chain uses TRBV3-1 with TRBJ2-3; D ambiguous. V was cut by 0 bases and J by 10 bases, with 11 bases left in between. Looked up from germline, CDR1 is LGHDT and CDR2 is YNNKEL (reference sequence). This CDR3 comprises 13 residues. Here the CDR3 DNA reads TGTGCCAGCAGCCAAGACGCAGCGACTGCGCAGTATTTT. This codes for CASSQDAATAQYF.

This clonotype was observed a handful of times. The rearrangement links TRBV6-2 or TRBV6-3 to TRBJ2-1; TRBD2 matches 11 bases. Germline V gene sequence: CDR1 MNHEY, CDR2 SVGEGT. Trimming at V came to 7 bases and at J to 3 bases, leaving 8 bases not matched to a gene. The CDR3 runs 16 residues. The CDR3 region is CASTTTSGTGYNEQFF. The CDR3 DNA sequence: TGTGCCAGCACGACGACTAGCGGGACAGGCTACAATGAGCAGTTCTTC.

The rearrangement joins TRBV11-2 to TRBJ2-3, with 10 bases lining up with TRBD2. Germline V gives CDR1 SGHAT, CDR2 FQNNGV. CDR3 size: 15 residues. Trimming cost V 1 base and J 6 bases; bases outside gene matches: 4. The CDR3 is CASSLVAGGSDTQYF. The DNA for the CDR3 is TGTGCCAGCAGCTTAGTAGCGGGAGGTTCGGATACGCAGTATTTT.